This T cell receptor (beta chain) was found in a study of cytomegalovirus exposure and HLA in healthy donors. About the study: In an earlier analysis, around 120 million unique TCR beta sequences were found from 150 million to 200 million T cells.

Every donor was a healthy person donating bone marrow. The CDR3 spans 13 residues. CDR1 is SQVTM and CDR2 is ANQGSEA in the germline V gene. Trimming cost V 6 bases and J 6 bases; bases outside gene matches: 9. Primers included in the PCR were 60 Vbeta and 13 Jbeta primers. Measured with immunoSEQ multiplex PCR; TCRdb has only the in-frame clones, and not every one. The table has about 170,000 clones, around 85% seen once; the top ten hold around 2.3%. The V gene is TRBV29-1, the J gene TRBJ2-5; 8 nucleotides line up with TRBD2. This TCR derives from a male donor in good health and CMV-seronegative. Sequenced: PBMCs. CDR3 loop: CSVRNGGAKTQYF. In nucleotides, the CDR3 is TGCAGCGTCCGAAACGGGGGGGCGAAGACCCAGTACTTC. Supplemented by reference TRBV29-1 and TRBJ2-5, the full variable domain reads SAVISQKPSRDICQRGTSLTIQCQVDSQVTMMFWYRQQPGQSLTLIATANQGSEATYESGFVIDKFPISRPNLTFSTLTVSNMSPEDSSIYLCSVRNGGAKTQYFGPGTRLLVL.